The entry that follows covers one T cell receptor (beta chain) sequence. The sample is drawn from a study of control samples from healthy donors and cancer patients. This CDR3 has 16 residues. Germline values: CDR1 MGHRA, CDR2 YSYEKL. Trimming removed 0 bases from V and 4 bases from J; junction bases left unmatched: 3. Assay: immunoSEQ multiplex PCR; the TCRdb copy retains only in-frame clones and omits some. This sample carries 150,000 to 200,000 clones, 91% of them seen once, and the ten largest clones take about 1.4%. This receptor was taken from a woman in her twenties or thirties in good health. The source material was blood. The genes are TRBV4-1 and TRBJ2-1, with TRBD2 identical over 10 bases. The CDR3 region has the DNA TGCGCCAGCAGCCAAGAAGGAGCGGGAGGGTACAATGAGCAGTTCTTC. Its translation is CASSQEGAGGYNEQFF.